This T cell receptor (beta chain) was identified in a study of T cell repertoires in ileal Crohn's disease. Overall study: Patients had a median roughly 7.9-year disease duration, and roughly 40% were active smokers. Thiopurines (11) or anti-TNF agents (roughly 18) were given postoperatively to about half.

This CDR3 spans 17 amino acids. Germline V lookup: CDR1 SGHNT, CDR2 YYREEE (reference sequence). J lost 5 bases, V lost 4 bases, and 6 bases had no gene match. Per sample, 400 to 550 nanograms of biopsy DNA were TCRB immunosequenced. Clones were sequenced by immunoSEQ multiplex PCR, and TCRdb holds only the in-frame ones, with some missing. The sample gives 12,000 or so clones, around 78% of which show up once; less than 5.5% is in the top ten. This clonotype was obtained from an adult with Crohn's disease. Material for sequencing was ileal tissue. The chain has TRBV5-4 and TRBJ2-1; 16 bases are a match to TRBD2. CDR3 residues: CASSKGLAGGPHNEQFF. The CDR3 DNA reads as TGTGCCAGCAGCAAGGGACTAGCGGGGGGGCCTCACAATGAGCAGTTCTTC.